These T cell receptor beta chains were read from a single sample in a study of T cell responses to AZD1222 COVID-19 vaccine. Some clones are missing from TCRdb's copy, which holds only in-frame ones; the method was immunoSEQ multiplex PCR. There are 150,000 to 160,000 clones in the sample; around 90% occur only once, and 3% to 3.5% lies in the top ten. The sample here was peripheral blood, taken on day 0 of AZD1222 vaccination. The origin of the receptors is an adult in good health. CDR3s include the opening cysteine and the closing phenylalanine or tryptophan. D genes are given only for firm matches. A row's size may be missing; if present it is once, few, many or a size class.

j_gene,abundance,v_gene,len,d_gene,CDR3aa,CDR3nt
TRBJ1-1,many,TRBV20-1,12,-,CSASILQGDAFF,TGCAGTGCTAGTATTTTACAGGGTGACGCTTTCTTT
TRBJ1-3,-,TRBV5-1,15,TRBD1,CASSNTGTAGNTIYF,TGCGCCAGCAGCAATACCGGGACAGCTGGAAACACCATATATTTT
TRBJ1-3,-,TRBV7-9,12,-,CASSLGGNTIYF,TGTGCCAGCAGCTTGGGAGGAAACACCATATATTTT
TRBJ1-2,-,TRBV3-1/TRBV3-2,12,-,CASRQGKYGYTF,TGTGCCAGCAGGCAGGGGAAATATGGCTACACCTTC
TRBJ2-5,-,TRBV7-2,13,-,CASSFGGQETQYF,TGTGCCAGCAGCTTTGGTGGCCAAGAGACCCAGTACTTC
TRBJ2-3,-,TRBV6-5,14,-,CASTEGVGRSAQYF,TGTGCCAGCACCGAAGGGGTGGGGCGGAGCGCGCAGTATTTT
TRBJ1-5,-,TRBV28,12,-,CASSRLGQPQHF,TGTGCCAGCAGTCGACTTGGTCAGCCCCAGCATTTT
TRBJ2-1,-,TRBV6-2/TRBV6-3,14,TRBD1,CASSYGTGGGEQFF,TGTGCCAGCAGTTACGGGACAGGGGGGGGTGAGCAGTTCTTC
TRBJ2-1,-,TRBV2,16,-,CASTRRAISSYNEQFF,TGTGCCAGCACCCGACGGGCGATAAGCTCCTACAATGAGCAGTTCTTC
TRBJ2-5,-,TRBV6-2/TRBV6-3,16,TRBD1,CASSDTPGTGQETQYF,TGTGCCAGCAGCGACACGCCGGGGACAGGGCAAGAGACCCAGTACTTC
TRBJ2-7,-,TRBV6-5,14,-,CASSYSIGAGEQYF,TGTGCCAGCAGTTACTCGATAGGGGCGGGAGAGCAGTACTTC
TRBJ2-3,once,TRBV5-1,14,-,CASSLYGGLDTQYF,TGCGCCAGCAGCCTATACGGGGGGCTGGATACGCAGTATTTT
TRBJ1-1,few,TRBV6-5,15,-,CATHRARIMNTEAFF,TGTGCCACTCACAGGGCCCGAATTATGAACACTGAAGCTTTCTTT
TRBJ1-3,-,TRBV3-1/TRBV3-2,17,TRBD1,CASSRTRRTGTGNTIYF,TGTGCCAGCAGCCGCACGAGAAGGACAGGGACTGGAAACACCATATATTTT
TRBJ2-5,few,TRBV6-2/TRBV6-3,15,-,CASSHDSIPRGTQYF,TGTGCCAGCAGCCATGACAGCATCCCCCGTGGGACCCAGTACTTC
TRBJ1-1,-,TRBV2,16,TRBD1,CASSPMGDRFGAEAFF,TGTGCCAGCAGCCCAATGGGGGACAGATTTGGAGCTGAAGCTTTCTTT
TRBJ1-5,-,TRBV7-2,15,-,CASSFVSDSNQPQHF,TGTGCCAGCAGCTTTGTCAGCGATAGCAATCAGCCCCAGCATTTT
TRBJ1-5,few,TRBV6-5,14,-,CASRPYLDGQPQHF,TGTGCCAGCAGACCCTACTTGGATGGTCAGCCCCAGCATTTT
TRBJ1-2,once,TRBV6-1,15,TRBD1,CASSEASTGSYGYTF,TGTGCCAGCAGTGAAGCTTCGACAGGGTCCTATGGCTACACCTTC
TRBJ1-5,-,TRBV19,14,-,CASWEARGGQPQHF,TGTGCCAGTTGGGAGGCGCGGGGAGGTCAGCCCCAGCATTTT
TRBJ2-7,-,TRBV7-2,14,TRBD1,CASSFKTGGYEQYF,TGTGCCAGCAGCTTTAAGACAGGGGGCTACGAGCAGTACTTC
TRBJ2-7,-,TRBV6-2/TRBV6-3,15,-,CASSPTVFSSYEQYF,TGTGCCAGCAGCCCCACAGTCTTTAGCTCCTACGAGCAGTACTTC
TRBJ1-5,-,TRBV5-8,15,TRBD1,CASSFTGGGNQPQHF,TGTGCCAGCAGCTTTACAGGGGGCGGGAATCAGCCCCAGCATTTT
TRBJ2-7,-,TRBV18,14,-,CASSRQDLPGEQYF,TGTGCCAGCTCACGACAGGACCTACCGGGGGAGCAGTACTTC
TRBJ1-5,-,TRBV27,15,-,CASSLGVGDSWPQHF,TGTGCCAGCAGTTTAGGGGTGGGCGATTCTTGGCCCCAGCATTTT
TRBJ1-5,once,TRBV15,15,-,CATSNQGLRHQPQHF,TGTGCCACCAGCAACCAGGGACTTCGGCATCAGCCCCAGCATTTT
TRBJ1-5,once,TRBV28,14,-,CASTAPYGNQPQHF,TGTGCCAGCACGGCCCCCTATGGCAATCAGCCCCAGCATTTT
TRBJ1-5,-,TRBV10-3,12,-,CAISEGSQPQHF,TGTGCCATCAGTGAGGGGAGTCAGCCCCAGCATTTT
TRBJ2-2,-,TRBV5-4,14,-,CASSLKEPSGELFF,TGTGCCAGCAGCTTGAAGGAGCCATCCGGGGAGCTGTTTTTT
TRBJ2-7,-,TRBV9,14,-,CASSVAQSSYEQYF,TGTGCCAGCAGCGTCGCACAAAGCTCCTACGAGCAGTACTTC
TRBJ2-1,once,TRBV29-1,12,-,CSVEVIADEQFF,TGCAGCGTCGAAGTCATTGCCGATGAGCAGTTCTTC
TRBJ1-2,once,TRBV7-2,15,TRBD1,CASSEAGTGFNGYTF,TGTGCCAGCAGCGAGGCCGGGACAGGGTTTAATGGCTACACCTTC
TRBJ2-6,-,TRBV28,18,TRBD1,CASSFLRQGVSGANVLTF,TGTGCCAGCAGTTTCCTCAGACAGGGGGTCTCTGGGGCCAACGTCCTGACTTTC
TRBJ2-6,-,TRBV4-3,20,-,CASSRIWGPGGDSGANVLTF,TGCGCCAGCAGCCGCATCTGGGGTCCAGGGGGGGACTCTGGGGCCAACGTCCTGACTTTC
TRBJ2-2,-,TRBV11-2,12,-,CASSLMGGELFF,TGTGCCAGCAGCTTAATGGGGGGAGAGCTGTTTTTT
TRBJ1-1,-,TRBV6-2/TRBV6-3,14,-,CASSILEGNTEAFF,TGTGCCAGCAGCATCCTCGAGGGGAACACTGAAGCTTTCTTT
TRBJ2-3,-,TRBV5-1,15,TRBD2,CASSVSGGFTDTQYF,TGCGCCAGCAGCGTTAGCGGGGGTTTCACAGATACGCAGTATTTT
TRBJ1-1,-,TRBV2,15,TRBD1,CASSEGTGADTEAFF,TGTGCCAGCAGTGAAGGGACAGGGGCGGACACTGAAGCTTTCTTT
TRBJ2-3,-,TRBV2,18,TRBD1,CASRSWTGTTSPTDTQYF,TGTGCCAGCAGATCATGGACAGGGACCACCTCTCCCACAGATACGCAGTATTTT
TRBJ2-2,few,TRBV7-6,15,TRBD1,CASSDLGQGNEELFF,TGTGCCAGCAGCGACTTAGGACAGGGGAACGAGGAGCTGTTTTTT